A selection of T cell receptor beta chains follows, all from one sample in a study of identical twins. TCRdb re-analysed the 5' RACE reads in MiXCR, keeping a single row per CDR3 protein. The repertoire holds some 760,000 distinct CDR3 sequences, with around a sixth as singletons. This sample also appeared in a second study, on T cells expressing NK-cell markers.

Sequenced: PBMCs. The origin of the receptors is a woman younger than 30 in good health. Each CDR3 is given with its conserved first and last residue. A D gene is named only where the DNA matches it firmly. A clone size is listed for some rows: how often the clone was seen (once, few, many), or a class if it is expanded.

abundance	v_gene	d_gene	j_gene	CDR3aa	CDR3nt
-	TRBV20-1	-	TRBJ2-6	CSASPGLMTGANVLTF	TGCAGTGCTAGCCCGGGACTGATGACTGGGGCCAACGTCCTGACTTTC
few	TRBV5-1	-	TRBJ2-1	CASSPSSRVDEQFF	TGCGCCAGCAGCCCGAGTTCCAGAGTCGATGAGCAGTTCTTC
few	TRBV19	-	TRBJ2-5	CASSTTGGLEYF	TGTGCCAGTAGCACGACCGGGGGCCTAGAGTACTTC
-	TRBV12-3/TRBV12-4	TRBD1	TRBJ1-2	CASSLLAGGHGYTF	TGTGCCAGCAGTTTACTAGCAGGGGGCCATGGCTACACCTTC
-	TRBV19	-	TRBJ2-6	CASTMGDSGANVLTF	TGTGCCAGTACCATGGGGGACTCTGGGGCCAACGTCCTGACTTTC
-	TRBV12-3/TRBV12-4	-	TRBJ1-1	CASSSTFFEAFF	TGTGCCAGCAGTTCTACCTTTTTTGAAGCTTTCTTT
-	TRBV6-4	-	TRBJ2-5	CASSIPEQIQETQYF	TGTGCCAGCAGTATTCCGGAGCAGATCCAAGAGACCCAGTACTTC
-	TRBV27	-	TRBJ2-7	CASQVATALGEQYF	TGTGCCAGCCAAGTCGCCACAGCCCTGGGCGAGCAGTACTTC
-	TRBV6-1	TRBD1	TRBJ1-1	CASRTQGTGIAFF	TGTGCCAGCAGGACCCAGGGGACAGGGATTGCTTTCTTT
-	TRBV20-1	-	TRBJ2-3	CSARDRRTDTQYF	TGCAGTGCTAGAGATCGGAGGACAGATACGCAGTATTTT
few	TRBV5-1	-	TRBJ2-7	CASSLLATVTYEQYF	TGCGCCAGCAGCCTACTTGCGACAGTTACCTACGAGCAGTACTTC
few	TRBV4-1	-	TRBJ2-7	CASSPAPSGSYEQYF	TGCGCCAGCAGCCCAGCCCCCTCCGGGTCCTACGAGCAGTACTTC
-	TRBV14	TRBD2	TRBJ2-3	CASSQDWILAGGTDTQYF	TGTGCCAGCAGCCAAGATTGGATCCTAGCGGGAGGTACAGATACGCAGTATTTT
-	TRBV9	-	TRBJ2-3	CASSVGLHTDTQYF	TGTGCCAGCAGCGTGGGACTTCACACAGATACGCAGTATTTT
few	TRBV5-1	TRBD2	TRBJ2-3	CASSFIRAGADTQYF	TGCGCCAGCAGCTTCATTCGGGCGGGGGCAGATACGCAGTATTTT
few	TRBV5-6	TRBD2	TRBJ2-1	CASRTGTSELIEQFF	TGTGCCAGCAGAACCGGGACTAGCGAGTTGATTGAGCAGTTCTTC
many	TRBV5-1	-	TRBJ1-1	CASREGANTEAFF	TGCGCCAGCCGTGAGGGCGCGAACACTGAAGCTTTCTTT
-	TRBV15	-	TRBJ1-1	CATSREKGVNTEAFF	TGTGCCACCAGCAGAGAGAAGGGCGTGAACACTGAAGCTTTCTTT
many	TRBV12-3/TRBV12-4	-	TRBJ2-3	CASSLGLSTDTQYF	TGTGCCAGCAGTTTGGGACTCAGCACAGATACGCAGTATTTT
few	TRBV5-1	TRBD1	TRBJ2-1	CASSLGWQGANEQFF	TGCGCCAGCAGCTTGGGGTGGCAGGGGGCCAATGAGCAGTTCTTC
few	TRBV12-3/TRBV12-4	TRBD2	TRBJ2-1	CAITSGALSSYNEQFF	TGTGCCATCACCAGCGGGGCCCTCAGCTCCTACAATGAGCAGTTCTTC
few	TRBV6-2/TRBV6-3	TRBD2	TRBJ2-1	CASSLSGVMNEQFF	TGTGCCAGCAGTTTGAGCGGGGTAATGAATGAGCAGTTCTTC
few	TRBV10-1	TRBD2	TRBJ2-1	CASSEPGLAGYNEQFF	TGCGCCAGCAGTGAGCCCGGACTAGCGGGGTACAATGAGCAGTTCTTC
-	TRBV6-5	-	TRBJ1-1	CASSYVSIEAFF	TGTGCCAGCAGTTACGTATCTATAGAAGCTTTCTTT
few	TRBV9	-	TRBJ2-7	CASSVGVSNPYEQYF	TGTGCCAGCAGCGTAGGGGTGAGCAACCCCTACGAGCAGTACTTC
many	TRBV10-2	-	TRBJ1-1	CASSVTGMNTEAFF	TGCGCCAGCAGTGTTACAGGGATGAACACTGAAGCTTTCTTT
-	TRBV20-1	-	TRBJ2-3	CSASPGSVTDTQYF	TGCAGTGCTAGTCCGGGGTCGGTAACAGATACGCAGTATTTT
-	TRBV6-1	-	TRBJ2-7	CASKPDSYEQYF	TGTGCCAGCAAGCCCGATTCCTACGAGCAGTACTTC
-	TRBV20-1	-	TRBJ2-7	CSASYGNYEQYF	TGCAGTGCTAGTTACGGAAACTACGAGCAGTACTTC
few	TRBV20-1	-	TRBJ1-5	CSALGSNQPQHF	TGCAGTGCCCTGGGGAGCAATCAGCCCCAGCATTTT
-	TRBV6-1	-	TRBJ1-5	CASSAKDWNQPQHF	TGTGCCAGCAGTGCTAAGGACTGGAATCAGCCCCAGCATTTT
-	TRBV3-1	-	TRBJ1-2	CASNLGGGGYGYTF	TGTGCCAGCAATCTCGGCGGGGGAGGCTATGGCTACACCTTC
few	TRBV5-1	TRBD1	TRBJ1-1	CASSDGTGNTEAFF	TGCGCCAGCAGCGACGGGACAGGGAACACTGAAGCTTTCTTT
-	TRBV6-5	-	TRBJ1-1	CASSYSGAVATEAFF	TGTGCCAGCAGTTACTCGGGTGCCGTGGCGACTGAAGCTTTCTTT
-	TRBV10-3	TRBD2	TRBJ2-1	CATSGAGSYNEQFF	TGTGCCACCTCGGGAGCGGGGTCCTACAATGAGCAGTTCTTC
-	TRBV24-1	TRBD1	TRBJ2-4	CATSDSLTGVSGKNIQYF	TGTGCCACCAGTGATTCCCTGACAGGGGTATCAGGGAAAAACATTCAGTACTTC
-	TRBV20-1	TRBD1	TRBJ2-5	CSAINRGLETQYF	TGCAGTGCTATTAACAGGGGGTTAGAGACCCAGTACTTC
once	TRBV7-3	-	TRBJ2-5	CASREAGALQETQYF	TGTGCCAGCAGGGAAGCCGGGGCCCTGCAAGAGACCCAGTACTTC
-	TRBV20-1	TRBD1	TRBJ2-1	CSARGLRDRGRNEQFF	TGCAGTGCTAGAGGATTACGGGACAGGGGTCGCAATGAGCAGTTCTTC